This T cell receptor beta chain was recorded in a study of a mutant IDH1 vaccine in newly diagnosed glioma. Whole-study context: The first vaccination came 4-6 weeks after radiotherapy alone, or with temozolomide cycles. It was radiotherapy, temozolomide, or both that patients received previously, with most receiving both.

Trimming took 4 bases from V and 9 from J, leaving 13 bases between them. This CDR3 has 13 residues. The germline V gene has CDR1 SGHDN and CDR2 FVKESK. The protocol was immunoSEQ multiplex PCR, while the TCRdb copy is restricted to in-frame clones and leaves out a portion. The table includes tens of thousands of clones, roughly 80% detected once. Note on this clone: Its antigen is currently unknown.

Time point described: week 47, end of study. Mutant IDH1 20-mer peptide, at 300 ug, made up each vaccine dose, with topical imiquimod. The V gene is TRBV14, the J gene TRBJ1-5, with D possibly matching TRBD1 (6 bases). The receptor's source is a man aged 25-45 years with glioma. This specimen consisted of PBMCs, obtained from a glioma patient whose treatment included an IDH1 peptide vaccine. CDR3 residues: CASSPRGPGPQHF. The CDR3, as DNA: TGTGCCAGCAGCCCCCGGGGGCCAGGGCCCCAGCATTTT.